A single sample is the source of the 11 T cell receptor beta chains below, sequenced in a study of T cell repertoires in ileal Crohn's disease. Assay used: immunoSEQ multiplex PCR; TCRdb lists only in-frame clones, some missing. The sample holds several thousand clones, about 79% seen once. The specimen was ileal tissue. The receptor set was obtained from an adult with Crohn's disease.

This clone appeared a single time. The chain is built from TRBV25-1 and TRBJ2-6, with TRBD2 as a possible D gene (5 bases). CDR1 and CDR2 from the germline V gene are MGHDK and SYGVNS. The V end lost 2 bases, the J end lost 0 bases, and 14 bases lay between the germline ends. This CDR3 spans 18 amino acids. CDR3 amino acids: CASSEEGGRASGANVLTF. The CDR3 nucleotides read TGTGCCAGCAGTGAAGAAGGAGGACGGGCCTCTGGGGCCAACGTCCTGACTTTC.

A single count supports this clone. The chain joins TRBV5-1 to TRBJ1-2; maybe TRBD1 (5 bases). The CDR3 has 13 amino acids. Germline CDR1 and CDR2: SGHRS and YFSETQ. The V end was cut by 5 bases, the J end by 2 bases, with 10 bases between. The CDR3 coding sequence is TGCGCCAGCAGTTCGGGGGGAAACTATGGCTACACCTTC. Translating gives CASSSGGNYGYTF.

This clone was counted only a few times. The chain couples TRBV5-6 to TRBJ1-5; D not resolved. The CDR3 is 14 residues long. The germline gives CDR1 SGHDT, CDR2 YYEEEE. V dropped 4 bases and J dropped 0 bases, with 8 bases sitting between them. CDR3: CASSPRFSNQPQHF. The CDR3 DNA sequence: TGTGCCAGCAGCCCCCGGTTTAGCAATCAGCCCCAGCATTTT.

With regard to this clone: At one boundary the junction diverges from the germline segment, which might be a read error. The chain carries TRBV18 and TRBJ2-7; 7 nucleotides line up with TRBD1. The CDR3 length is 13 residues. CDR1 is KGHSH and CDR2 is LQKENI in the germline V gene. CDR3 residues: CASSPGDGQVISF. Written as DNA, the CDR3 is TGTGCCAGCTCACCAGGGGATGGACAGGTGATTTCCTTC.

The V and J genes are TRBV6-1 and TRBJ2-3; 7 bases agree with TRBD2. This CDR3 is built from 18 residues. With 2 bases clipped from V and 2 bases from J, the junction kept 13 bases outside the gene matches. CDR1 and CDR2 (germline): MNHNS, SASEGT. The CDR3 DNA is TGTGCCAGCAGTGAATGGAGGGACTACCTTTACGCCACAGATACGCAGTATTTT. Protein: CASSEWRDYLYATDTQYF.

V gene TRBV7-6 combines with J gene TRBJ1-4; D is ambiguous. The CDR3 sequence is 16 residues long. Germline values: CDR1 SGHVS, CDR2 FNYEAQ. V was shortened by 5 bases and J by 5 bases, with 18 bases between the two germline ends. The CDR3 is CASSPPRTVRNEKLFF. The CDR3 nucleotides read TGTGCCAGCAGCCCCCCAAGAACAGTACGGAATGAAAAACTGTTTTTT.

This chain joins TRBV5-1 and TRBJ1-1, with a possible D match to TRBD1 (5 bases). V was pared by 4 bases and J by 1 base, with 11 bases between. Germline values: CDR1 SGHRS, CDR2 YFSETQ. This CDR3 is 14 amino acids long. Here the CDR3 DNA reads TGCGCCAGCAGCCCACGGACACCGAACACTGAAGCTTTCTTT. This sequence encodes CASSPRTPNTEAFF. Using reference TRBV5-1 and TRBJ1-1 for the parts outside the CDR3, the full variable domain is KAGVTQTPRYLIKTRGQQVTLSCSPISGHRSVSWYQQTPGQGLQFLFEYFSETQRNKGNFPGRFSGRQFSNSRSEMNVSTLELGDSALYLCASSPRTPNTEAFFGQGTRLTVV.

This chain connects TRBV6-1 to TRBJ1-2, with unresolved D. Deletions cut 3 bases from V and 8 bases from J, with 13 bases between. CDR1 is MNHNS and CDR2 is SASEGT in the germline V gene. The CDR3 sequence is 13 residues long. This chain's CDR3 is CASSDHPARGYTF. The CDR3 DNA is TGTGCCAGCAGTGATCACCCTGCTAGGGGCTACACCTTC.

This chain links TRBV2 with TRBJ1-1; D is undetermined. The CDR3 sequence is 11 residues long. The V end was cut by 7 bases, the J end by 1 base, with 4 bases between. Germline V gene data show CDR1 as SNHLY and CDR2 as FYNNEI. The CDR3 here is CASNGNTEAFF. CDR3 DNA: TGTGCCAGCAACGGGAACACTGAAGCTTTCTTT.

The chain joins TRBV19 to TRBJ1-2; TRBD1 aligns across 7 bases. V lost 7 bases and J lost 4; bases outside the gene matches: 12. The germline V gene has CDR1 LNHDA and CDR2 SQIVND (reference sequence). CDR3 length: 15 amino acids. The CDR3 sequence is CASIGTVNSIYGYTF. CDR3 nucleotides: TGTGCCAGTATCGGGACAGTAAATTCTATCTATGGCTACACCTTC.

V gene TRBV11-1 combines with J gene TRBJ2-7; weak D call: TRBD1 (7 bases). Germline V lookup: CDR1 SGHAT, CDR2 FQDESV (reference sequence). The CDR3 spans 13 residues. Trimming cost V 6 bases and J 2 bases, with 11 bases left between them. CDR3 bases: TGTGCCAGCAGGGCGGGACAGACCTACGAGCAGTACTTC. This encodes CASRAGQTYEQYF.